The T cell receptor (beta chain) described here comes from a study of T cell repertoires in cytomegalovirus infection. This clonotype was picked up one time. Each CDR3 protein gets one entry after TCRdb re-called the reads with MiXCR. The top ten clones hold 2.5% to 3% of a sample with fewer than 200,000 distinct CDR3 sequences, roughly a fifth of them seen once. This CDR3 spans 13 amino acids. The germline V and J ends were trimmed by 0 bases and 4 bases, with 6 bases remaining between them. From germline, CDR1 is WNHNN and CDR2 SYGVQD (reference sequence). The specimen was PBMCs. This receptor was obtained from a human donor in good health (CMV status not recorded). Some clones in this sample may be carry-over from other donors' samples. The rearrangement uses TRBV10-1 and TRBJ1-2, with D unresolved. CDR3 amino acids: CASSESLPYGYTF. In DNA, the CDR3 is TGCGCCAGCAGTGAGTCTCTTCCCTATGGCTACACCTTC.